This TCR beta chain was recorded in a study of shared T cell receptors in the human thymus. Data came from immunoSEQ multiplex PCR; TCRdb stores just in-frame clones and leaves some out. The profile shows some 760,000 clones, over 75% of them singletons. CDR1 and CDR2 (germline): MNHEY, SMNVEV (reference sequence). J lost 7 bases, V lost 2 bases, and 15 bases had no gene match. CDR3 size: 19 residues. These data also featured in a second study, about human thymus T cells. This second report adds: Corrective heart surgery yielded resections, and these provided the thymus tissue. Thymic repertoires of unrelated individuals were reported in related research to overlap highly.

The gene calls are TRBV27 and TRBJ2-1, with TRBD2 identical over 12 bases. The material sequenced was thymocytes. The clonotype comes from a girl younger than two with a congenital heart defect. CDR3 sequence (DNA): TGTGCCAGCAGTTTAATCGCCCCTTCTAGCGGGGGGGCCGTTAATGAGCAGTTCTTC. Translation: CASSLIAPSSGGAVNEQFF.